This T cell receptor beta chain is drawn from a study of shared clonotypes between healthy human individuals. Whole-study findings and limits: The authors expected sequencing depth to affect clonotype sharing among donors.

This CDR3 is 13 amino acids long. Trimming cost V 4 bases and J 11 bases, with 14 bases left between them. Germline CDR1 is LNHDA and CDR2 is SQIVND (reference sequence). Details on this clone: The antigen is unknown.

TCRdb's table, derived via immunoSEQ multiplex PCR, lists solely in-frame clones and lacks some. This sample has roughly 220,000 clones, with approximately 65% found just once. The chain employs TRBV19 and TRBJ1-4; perhaps TRBD1 as D (5 bases). Material for sequencing was memory CD4+ T cells sorted from blood. The subset denotes: CD45RA-negative fraction. The TCR comes from a man aged 25 to 40 in good health. CDR3 sequence reads: CASSTVGTGKLFF. The CDR3 coding sequence is TGTGCCAGTAGTACCGTCGGGACTGGGAAACTGTTTTTT.